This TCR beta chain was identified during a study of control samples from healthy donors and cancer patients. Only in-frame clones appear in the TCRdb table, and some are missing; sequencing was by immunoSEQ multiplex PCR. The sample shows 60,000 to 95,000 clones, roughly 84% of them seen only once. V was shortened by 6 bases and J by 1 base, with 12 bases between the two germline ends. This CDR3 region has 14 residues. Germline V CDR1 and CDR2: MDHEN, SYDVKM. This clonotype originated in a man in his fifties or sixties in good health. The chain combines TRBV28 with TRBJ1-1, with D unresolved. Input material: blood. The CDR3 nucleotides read TGTGCCAGCAGCCCAGCGCTCGGGAACACTGAAGCTTTCTTT. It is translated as CASSPALGNTEAFF.